This passage covers 24 T cell receptor beta chains from one sample sequenced in a study of blood T cell repertoires in COVID-19. Profiled with immunoSEQ multiplex PCR; TCRdb holds only in-frame clones, not every one. The sample contains around 290,000 clones, 86% of which appear only once. Sequencing used PBMCs or T cells enriched from blood (not recorded which). Receptors were obtained from a young woman who had recovered from COVID-19.

The chain carries TRBV30 and TRBJ1-1; TRBD1 matches at 8 bases. The V and J ends lost 3 bases and 1 base, in that order; junction bases with no gene match: 4. CDR1 is GTSNPN and CDR2 is SVGIG in the germline V gene (reference sequence). The CDR3 covers 14 residues. As DNA, the CDR3 is TGTGCCTGGAGAGGGACAGGTTGGAACACTGAAGCTTTCTTT. This encodes CAWRGTGWNTEAFF.

The V and J genes are TRBV4-3 and TRBJ2-5; 7 bases align to TRBD2. V lost 4 bases to trimming and J lost 5 bases; unmatched junction nucleotides: 10. Germline V lookup: CDR1 LGHNA, CDR2 YSLEER. The CDR3 has 15 residues. CDR3 sequence (DNA): TGCGCCAGCAGCCCGATGGGTAGGGGAGGGGAGACCCAGTACTTC. It encodes CASSPMGRGGETQYF.

The genes are TRBV27 and TRBJ2-7; weak D call: TRBD1 (7 bases). V was shortened by 6 bases and J by 3 bases, with 18 bases between the two germline ends. Germline V gene sequence: CDR1 MNHEY, CDR2 SMNVEV (reference sequence). This CDR3 comprises 15 residues. In DNA form, the CDR3 reads TGTGCCAGCAGACCCGACAGGGAGGTCAACTACGAGCAGTACTTC. Translating gives CASRPDREVNYEQYF.

The CDR3: CASSQGTGAYGYTF. The CDR3, as DNA: TGCGCCAGCAGCCAAGGGACAGGGGCCTATGGCTACACCTTC. This chain uses TRBV4-1 with TRBJ1-2; TRBD1 aligns across 9 bases. CDR3 size: 14 residues. Looked up from germline, CDR1 is MGHRA and CDR2 is YSYEKL. After removal of 1 base from V and 4 bases from J, the junction contained 1 base not matched to a gene.

The rearrangement links TRBV4-1 to TRBJ1-1, with 8 bases identical to TRBD1. The CDR3 covers 15 residues. CDR1 MGHRA and CDR2 YSYEKL come from the germline V gene. V shed 1 base, J shed 3 bases, and the junction held 4 bases outside the gene matches. The CDR3 sequence is CASSQGQGWDTEAFF. The CDR3 DNA reads TGCGCCAGCAGCCAAGGACAGGGGTGGGACACTGAAGCTTTCTTT.

The chain is built from TRBV13 and TRBJ2-1; the match to TRBD1 covers 7 bases. This CDR3 has 16 residues. Germline CDR1 PRHDT, CDR2 FYEKMQ (reference sequence). The trim removed 0 bases at V and 4 bases at J, leaving 6 bases unmatched. CDR3 region: CASSLGGGAYYNEQFF. CDR3 DNA sequence: TGTGCCAGCAGCTTAGGAGGGGGCGCTTATTACAATGAGCAGTTCTTC.

The chain employs TRBV19 and TRBJ2-4, with unresolved D. Trimming left V 7 bases short and J 2 bases short, with 3 bases between. Per germline, CDR1 LNHDA and CDR2 SQIVND (reference sequence). The CDR3 runs 11 residues. CDR3 coding DNA: TGTGCCAGTACTTCCAAAAACATTCAGTACTTC. Translation: CASTSKNIQYF.

This clone was seen a handful of times. This chain links TRBV4-3 with TRBJ1-3, with D perhaps TRBD1 (6 bases). CDR3 length equals 15 residues. Germline CDR1 and CDR2: LGHNA and YSLEER. The ends were cut back, 1 base at V and 2 bases at J, with 9 bases in the middle. CDR3 nucleotide sequence: TGCGCCAGCAGCCAAGGACAGGACACTGGAAACACCATATATTTT. Its translation is CASSQGQDTGNTIYF.

V usage is TRBV28 and J usage is TRBJ1-6; D ambiguous. CDR1 and CDR2 (germline): MDHEN, SYDVKM. CDR3 length: 15 amino acids. V dropped 3 bases and J dropped 0 bases, with 6 bases sitting between them. In DNA, the CDR3 is TGTGCCAGCAGTTTCGGGAGCTCCTATAATTCACCCCTCCACTTT. Translation gives CASSFGSSYNSPLHF.

The chain has TRBV27 and TRBJ1-5; 8 bases fit TRBD1. V gave up 4 bases and J gave up 0 bases; unmatched junction bases: 14. CDR3 size: 19 residues. Germline-derived CDR1 and CDR2 are MNHEY and SMNVEV (reference sequence). This CDR3 reads CASSSLLHLTGGSNQPQHF. CDR3 DNA: TGTGCCAGCAGTTCCCTCCTACACTTAACAGGGGGTAGCAATCAGCCCCAGCATTTT.

The gene calls are TRBV2 and TRBJ2-5, with 12 nucleotides matching TRBD2. J gave up 2 bases and V 6 bases, and 4 bases lay outside the gene matches. CDR3 length equals 15 residues. CDR1 and CDR2 from the germline V gene are SNHLY and FYNNEI. The CDR3 spells CASRPLAGGQETQYF. For the CDR3, the DNA is TGTGCCAGCAGACCACTAGCGGGGGGTCAAGAGACCCAGTACTTC.

The V call is TRBV20-1, the J call TRBJ1-1; no clear D gene. V was cut by 8 bases and J by 0 bases, with 7 bases left in between. Germline lookup yields CDR1 DFQATT and CDR2 SNEGSKA (reference sequence). The CDR3 covers 11 residues. The CDR3 DNA follows: TGCAGTTGGGAGCTGAACACTGAAGCTTTCTTT. Its protein product is CSWELNTEAFF.

This rearrangement joins TRBV18 to TRBJ2-5; D unresolved. The ends were cut back, 4 bases at V and 2 bases at J, with 14 bases in the middle. The CDR3 totals 15 residues. The germline CDR1 and CDR2 sequences are KGHSH and LQKENI. CDR3 region: CASSRAGPPQETQYF. In DNA, the CDR3 is TGTGCCAGCTCACGAGCAGGCCCCCCACAAGAGACCCAGTACTTC.

The chain links TRBV6-2 or TRBV6-3 to TRBJ1-6; no reliable D call. CDR1 and CDR2 (germline): MNHEY, SVGEGT. Trimming took off 2 bases at V and 3 bases at J, with 17 bases between the two ends. The CDR3 has 18 residues. CDR3 nucleotide sequence: TGTGCCAGCAGTTACAACCCCCGCGGAAGTCTCTATAATTCACCCCTCCACTTT. It specifies CASSYNPRGSLYNSPLHF.

The chain recombines TRBV5-1 with TRBJ2-7; a possible D gene is TRBD1 (6 bases). Per the germline V gene, CDR1 is SGHRS and CDR2 is YFSETQ. Trimming removed 4 bases at V and 5 bases at J, with 10 bases between. CDR3 length equals 12 residues. In nucleotides, the CDR3 is TGCGCCAGCAGCCTCGGACAGAACGAGCAGTACTTC. Its translation is CASSLGQNEQYF.

The chain carries TRBV29-1 and TRBJ2-2; TRBD1 is a possible D gene (5 bases). CDR3 size: 13 residues. CDR1 is SQVTM, CDR2 ANQGSEA, per germline. Trimming shortened V by 2 bases and J by 4 bases, and 8 bases separated the two germline ends. The CDR3 nucleotides read TGCAGCGTTGAACAGGGCCCCACCGGGGAGCTGTTTTTT. It yields the protein CSVEQGPTGELFF.

The V call is TRBV30, the J call TRBJ2-7; TRBD2 might be the D (5 bases). The germline CDR1 and CDR2 sequences are GTSNPN and SVGIG (reference sequence). The CDR3 loop spans 13 amino acids. V was cut by 4 bases and J by 3 bases, with 13 bases left in between. This chain's CDR3 is CAWTPAAGYEQYF. The CDR3 nucleotides are TGTGCCTGGACCCCAGCGGCGGGCTACGAGCAGTACTTC. Filled out from reference TRBV30 and TRBJ2-7, the complete variable domain reads SQTIHQWPATLVQPVGSPLSLECTVEGTSNPNLYWYRQAAGRGLQLLFYSVGIGQISSEVPQNLSASRPQDRQFILSSKKLLLSDSGFYLCAWTPAAGYEQYFGPGTRLTVT.

V and J are TRBV15 and TRBJ1-1, with TRBD1 as a possible D gene (5 bases). This CDR3 has 14 residues. V dropped 0 bases and J dropped 2 bases, with 7 bases sitting between them. CDR1 and CDR2 (germline): LNHNV, YYDKDF (reference sequence). CDR3 DNA: TGTGCCACCAGCAGAGATTGGGGCAACACTGAAGCTTTCTTT. Protein product: CATSRDWGNTEAFF.

The sample holds one count of this clone. The V call is TRBV27, the J call TRBJ2-2; tentative D call: TRBD2 (7 bases). The V end was cut by 4 bases, the J end by 1 base, with 10 bases between. The CDR3 runs to 15 residues. Germline loops: CDR1 MNHEY, CDR2 SMNVEV (reference sequence). This CDR3 is CASSSGGLNTGELFF. For the CDR3, the DNA is TGTGCCAGCAGTTCGGGGGGCCTGAACACCGGGGAGCTGTTTTTT.

Note on this clone: Additional DNA sequences in this sample encode the identical CDR3. The chain combines TRBV2 with TRBJ1-5, with 10 bases matching TRBD1. The V and J ends lost 1 base and 5 bases, in that order; junction bases with no gene match: 2. Germline lookup yields CDR1 SNHLY and CDR2 FYNNEI. The CDR3 length is 15 residues. The CDR3 bases are TGTGCCAGCAGTGAAGTCGGGACAGGGGATCAGCCCCAGCATTTT. It translates to CASSEVGTGDQPQHF.

The chain is built from TRBV9 and TRBJ1-3; D is unresolved. The V end was cut by 0 bases, the J end by 0 bases, with 10 bases between. CDR1 and CDR2 (germline): SGDLS, YYNGEE. CDR3 length: 16 residues. Written as DNA, the CDR3 is TGTGCCAGCAGCGTAGGGCGGGCGACCTCTGGAAACACCATATATTTT. Encoded protein: CASSVGRATSGNTIYF.

The chain uses TRBV18 and TRBJ2-3; 8 nucleotides align to TRBD1. Germline lookup yields CDR1 KGHSH and CDR2 LQKENI. The CDR3 extends over 17 amino acids. The junction had 10 bases not matched to a gene; V was cut back by 2 bases and J by 3 bases. As DNA, the CDR3 is TGTGCCAGCTCACCAGGGGCAGGGGGCGGTTCAACAGATACGCAGTATTTT. It translates to CASSPGAGGGSTDTQYF.

This clone was detected once. The chain recombines TRBV6-5 with TRBJ1-1; the D is unclear. Germline V gene data show CDR1 as MNHEY and CDR2 as SVGAGI. V was cut by 8 bases and J by 5 bases, with 15 bases left in between. The CDR3 loop spans 13 amino acids. The CDR3 nucleotides read TGTGCCAGCTCCCTCACAAGGGAGACTGAAGCTTTCTTT. This sequence encodes CASSLTRETEAFF.

V gene TRBV3-1 (or the pseudogene TRBV3-2) combines with J gene TRBJ1-5; 8 bases are a match to TRBD1. Trimming cost V 4 bases and J 7 bases; bases outside gene matches: 9. Germline CDR1 is LGHDT and CDR2 is YNNKEL (reference sequence). This CDR3 has 15 residues. CDR3 region: CASSPRTGYGQPQHF. In nucleotides, the CDR3 is TGTGCCAGCAGCCCTCGGACAGGGTACGGACAGCCCCAGCATTTT.